This T cell receptor beta chain was sequenced in a study of blood T cell repertoires in COVID-19. Clones were sequenced by immunoSEQ multiplex PCR, and TCRdb holds only the in-frame ones, with some missing. The sample shows about 140,000 clones, approximately 88% of them seen only once. The CDR3 runs to 12 residues. CDR1 and CDR2 from the germline V gene are SEHNR and FQNEAQ (reference sequence). V lost 3 bases, J lost 6 bases, and 9 bases lay in between. Sequenced material: peripheral blood. This clonotype originated in a man aged 55 to 70 with active or convalescent COVID-19. The genes are TRBV7-9 and TRBJ2-7; D is unclear. The DNA of the CDR3 is TGTGCCAGCAGCTTTAGCAGCGCCGAGCAGTACTTC. It is translated as CASSFSSAEQYF.